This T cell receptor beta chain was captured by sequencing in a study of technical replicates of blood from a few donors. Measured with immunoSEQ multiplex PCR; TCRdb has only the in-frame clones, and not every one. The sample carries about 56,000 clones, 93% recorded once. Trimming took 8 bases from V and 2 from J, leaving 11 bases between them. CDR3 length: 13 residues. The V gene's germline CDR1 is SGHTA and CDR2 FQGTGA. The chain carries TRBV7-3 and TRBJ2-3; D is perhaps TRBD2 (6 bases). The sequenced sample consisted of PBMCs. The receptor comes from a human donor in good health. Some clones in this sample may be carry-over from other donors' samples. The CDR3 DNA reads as TGTGCCAGCGGGGCGGGACCCACAGATACGCAGTATTTT. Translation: CASGAGPTDTQYF. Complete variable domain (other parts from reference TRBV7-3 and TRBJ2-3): GAGVSQTPSNKVTEKGKYVELRCDPISGHTALYWYRQSLGQGPEFLIYFQGTGAADDSGLPNDRFFAVRPEGSVSTLKIQRTERGDSAVYLCASGAGPTDTQYFGPGTRLTVL.